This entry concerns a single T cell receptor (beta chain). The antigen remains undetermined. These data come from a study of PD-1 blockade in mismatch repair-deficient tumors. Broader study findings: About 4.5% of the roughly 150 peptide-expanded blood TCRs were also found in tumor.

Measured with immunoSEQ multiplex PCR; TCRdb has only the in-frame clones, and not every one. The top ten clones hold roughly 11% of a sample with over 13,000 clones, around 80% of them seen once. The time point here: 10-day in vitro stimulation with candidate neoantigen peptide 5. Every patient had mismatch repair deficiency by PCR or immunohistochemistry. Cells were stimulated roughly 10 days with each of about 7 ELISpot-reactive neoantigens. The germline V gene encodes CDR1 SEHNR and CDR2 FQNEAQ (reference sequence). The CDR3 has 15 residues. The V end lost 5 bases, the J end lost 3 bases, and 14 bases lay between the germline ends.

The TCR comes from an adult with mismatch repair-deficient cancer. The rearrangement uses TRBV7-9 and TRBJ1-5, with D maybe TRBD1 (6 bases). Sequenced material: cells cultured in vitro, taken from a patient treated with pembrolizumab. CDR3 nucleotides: TGTGCCAGCAGCGCGGGGGCCCCCAACAATCAGCCCCAGCATTTT. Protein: CASSAGAPNNQPQHF.